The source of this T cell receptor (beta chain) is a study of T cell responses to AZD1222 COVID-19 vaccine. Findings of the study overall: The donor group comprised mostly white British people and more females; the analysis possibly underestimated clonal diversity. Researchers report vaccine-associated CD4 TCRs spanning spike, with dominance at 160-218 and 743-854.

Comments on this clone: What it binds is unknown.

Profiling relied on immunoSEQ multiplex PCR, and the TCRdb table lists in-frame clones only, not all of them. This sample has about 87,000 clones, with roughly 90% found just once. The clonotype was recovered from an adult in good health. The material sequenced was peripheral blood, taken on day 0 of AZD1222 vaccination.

In DNA form, the CDR3 reads TGTGCCAGCAGCTTAGCAGGGGGCATTGAAGCTTTCTTT. Amino acids: CASSLAGGIEAFF. The genes are TRBV7-8 and TRBJ1-1; TRBD1 matches at 7 bases. Germline V lookup: CDR1 SGHVS, CDR2 FQNEAQ. The CDR3 extends over 13 amino acids. With 0 bases clipped from V and 7 bases from J, the junction kept 2 bases outside the gene matches.